This T cell receptor (beta chain) was retrieved from a study of blood T cell repertoires in COVID-19. This clone came up once. V lost 2 bases, J lost 1 base, and 1 base stayed unmatched. CDR3 length: 15 residues. Germline CDR1 MNHEY, CDR2 SVGAGI. Using immunoSEQ multiplex PCR, the repertoire was profiled, and TCRdb retains in-frame clones only, with some absent. The sample has under 500,000 clones, 85% to 90% seen once. The gene calls are TRBV6-5 and TRBJ1-5; 8 bases line up with TRBD1. The clonotype originates from a woman aged 25 to 39 with acute or convalescent COVID-19. The specimen sequenced was peripheral blood. Written as DNA, the CDR3 is TGTGCCAGCAGTTACGACAGGGGAAGCAATCAGCCCCAGCATTTT. It encodes CASSYDRGSNQPQHF.